A single sample is the source of the 13 T cell receptor beta chains below, sequenced in a study of T cell changes during pregnancy in multiple sclerosis. Profiled with immunoSEQ multiplex PCR; TCRdb holds only in-frame clones, not every one. The sample lists around 57,000 clones, nearly 90% occurring once. Sequences were derived from peripheral blood, sampled in the first trimester of pregnancy. The receptor source for this set is a female donor with multiple sclerosis, enrolled in a pregnancy study.

The rearrangement links TRBV14 to TRBJ1-2, with 8 bases aligning to TRBD1. Germline CDR1 is SGHDN and CDR2 is FVKESK. V was clipped by 0 bases and J by 4 bases; unmatched bases: 7. This CDR3 has 16 amino acids. The CDR3 spells CASSQEGTGGGYGYTF. CDR3 sequence (DNA): TGTGCCAGCAGCCAAGAAGGGACAGGAGGCGGCTATGGCTACACCTTC.

This clone has only one observation. The chain recombines TRBV19 with TRBJ1-4; D is ambiguous. Looked up from germline, CDR1 is LNHDA and CDR2 is SQIVND (reference sequence). The length of the CDR3 is 11 residues. Trimming stripped 5 bases from V and 9 bases from J, with 7 bases between. The CDR3 loop is CASSGRQKLFF. As DNA, the CDR3 is TGTGCCAGTAGTGGGAGGCAAAAACTGTTTTTT.

The V gene is TRBV4-2, the J gene TRBJ1-2; TRBD1 agrees at 9 bases. The V and J ends lost 1 base and 6 bases, in that order; junction bases with no gene match: 9. The CDR3 has 16 residues. From germline, CDR1 is LGHNA and CDR2 YNFKEQ. The DNA for the CDR3 is TGTGCCAGCAGCCAAGGGGGAACAGGGGGCGAAAATGGCTACACCTTC. Translating it yields CASSQGGTGGENGYTF.

This chain uses TRBV4-3 with TRBJ2-1; 8 bases match TRBD2. Germline V lookup: CDR1 LGHNA, CDR2 YSLEER. J lost 9 bases, V lost 4 bases, and 11 bases had no gene match. The CDR3 is 15 residues long. The CDR3 reads CASSPLMVAGFEQFF. DNA of the CDR3: TGCGCCAGCAGCCCCTTAATGGTAGCGGGGTTTGAGCAGTTCTTC.

The chain employs TRBV6-1 and TRBJ1-5; no definite D call. V lost 3 bases and J 3 bases, leaving 6 bases between the germline ends. This CDR3 spans 13 amino acids. Germline CDR1 MNHNS, CDR2 SASEGT. The CDR3: CASSDQYNQPQHF. The CDR3 nucleotides are TGTGCCAGCAGTGATCAGTACAATCAGCCCCAGCATTTT.

Only a few counts were recorded for this clone. This chain connects TRBV28 to TRBJ2-1, with D possibly TRBD2 on 6 matching bases. Per the germline V gene, CDR1 is MDHEN and CDR2 is SYDVKM. The CDR3 runs 15 residues. Between the trimmed V and J ends, which lost 6 bases and 0 bases, there was a span of 12 bases. DNA of the CDR3: TGTGCCAGCAGCCTACGGGGGAGCTCCTACAATGAGCAGTTCTTC. Protein sequence: CASSLRGSSYNEQFF. The full variable domain, rest sourced from reference TRBV28 and TRBJ2-1, is DVKVTQSSRYLVKRTGEKVFLECVQDMDHENMFWYRQDPGLGLRLIYFSYDVKMKEKGDIPEGYSVSREKKERFSLILESASTNQTSMYLCASSLRGSSYNEQFFGPGTRLTVL.

V is TRBV11-3 and J is TRBJ2-1; 14 nucleotides align to TRBD2. The CDR3 has 16 amino acids. The V gene end was trimmed by 1 base and the J gene end by 10 bases; junction bases not matched to a gene: 6. Germline CDR1 is SGHNT and CDR2 is YENEEA. The CDR3 nucleotides read TGTGCCAGCAGCTTAGGGACTAGCGGGAGGACTGTGGAGCAGTTCTTC. Protein sequence: CASSLGTSGRTVEQFF. The full variable domain, rest sourced from reference TRBV11-3 and TRBJ2-1, is EAGVVQSPRYKIIEKKQPVAFWCNPISGHNTLYWYLQNLGQGPELLIRYENEEAVDDSQLPKDRFSAERLKGVDSTLKIQPAELGDSAVYLCASSLGTSGRTVEQFFGPGTRLTVL.

The V gene is TRBV7-9, the J gene TRBJ2-5; 8 bases are shared with TRBD1. This CDR3 has 16 residues. Per germline, CDR1 SEHNR and CDR2 FQNEAQ (reference sequence). The V gene end was trimmed by 5 bases and the J gene end by 2 bases; junction bases not matched to a gene: 10. In nucleotides, the CDR3 is TGTGCCAGCAGCCCTTCAGACAGGGGATGGCAAGAGACCCAGTACTTC. Translation: CASSPSDRGWQETQYF.

The rearrangement links TRBV7-9 to TRBJ1-1; 7 nucleotides align to TRBD1. CDR1 SEHNR and CDR2 FQNEAQ come from the germline V gene (reference sequence). J gave up 0 bases and V 8 bases, and 6 bases lay outside the gene matches. This CDR3 contains 14 residues. This chain's CDR3 is CASHYTGVNTEAFF. DNA for the CDR3: TGTGCCAGCCACTATACAGGGGTGAACACTGAAGCTTTCTTT.

In this sample, this clone turned up once. The rearrangement links TRBV25-1 to TRBJ2-2; D not certain. The CDR3 runs to 12 residues. CDR1 and CDR2 from the germline V gene are MGHDK and SYGVNS. The V end lost 4 bases, the J end lost 9 bases, and 9 bases lay between the germline ends. This CDR3 reads CASSVLGRELFF. The CDR3 DNA reads TGTGCCAGCAGTGTACTGGGCAGGGAGCTGTTTTTT.

The chain recombines TRBV20-1 with TRBJ1-4, with D uncertain. Germline CDR1 reads DFQATT; CDR2 reads SNEGSKA (reference sequence). V lost 6 bases, J lost 8 bases, and 10 bases lay in between. This CDR3 is 11 amino acids long. In DNA form, the CDR3 reads TGCAGTGCGAGAAAACAGGAAAAACTGTTTTTT. It yields the protein CSARKQEKLFF.

This clone was detected once. The chain employs TRBV6-1 and TRBJ2-7, with 14 bases lining up with TRBD2. With V trimmed by 9 bases and J by 7 bases, 11 bases remained unmatched. The length of the CDR3 is 15 residues. Germline CDR1 reads MNHNS; CDR2 reads SASEGT. CDR3 amino acids: CASASGLAGAGEQYF. CDR3 bases: TGTGCCAGTGCTTCGGGACTAGCGGGGGCGGGGGAGCAGTACTTC.

The rearrangement uses TRBV19 and TRBJ1-5; the D gene is possibly TRBD1 (5 bases). Germline V gene sequence: CDR1 LNHDA, CDR2 SQIVND (reference sequence). There are 17 residues in the CDR3. Deletions cut 3 bases from V and 6 bases from J, with 21 bases between. As DNA, the CDR3 is TGTGCCAGTAGTATGGGGAACCCACAAGGGGCCTTTCAGCCCCAGCATTTT. As protein: CASSMGNPQGAFQPQHF.